The present entry profiles one T cell receptor (beta chain) with its context. The sample belongs to a study of blood T cells in healthy people across ages. It was with a sample-barcoded 5' primer and a J-beta primer mix that a second PCR of roughly 7 to 12 cycles was run. TCRdb re-called the 5' RACE reads through MiXCR, storing one row per CDR3 protein. The sample contains 1.5 million to 2 million distinct CDR3 sequences, about 39% of which appear only once. Germline CDR1 DFQATT, CDR2 SNEGSKA (reference sequence). This CDR3 spans 14 amino acids. The V call is TRBV20-1, the J call TRBJ2-5, with 7 bases matching TRBD1. With the DNA end fitting TRBJ2-7 better, the J assignment may be wrong. This clonotype was obtained from a human donor in good health. The source material was blood. The CDR3 DNA sequence: TGCAGTGCTACCTTGCAGGGGGTGATCGACGAGCAGTACTTC. Encoded protein: CSATLQGVIDEQYF.